These 16 T cell receptor beta chains came from one sample sequenced in a study of T cell repertoires in cytomegalovirus infection. TCRdb itself ran the reads through MiXCR, one entry per CDR3 protein. The sample lists some 440,000 distinct CDR3 sequences; about a third were seen once. The sequenced sample was PBMCs. All receptors come from a human donor in good health (CMV status not recorded). Some clones in this sample may be carry-over from other donors' samples.

This clonotype has a handful of counts. The chain carries TRBV12-3 or TRBV12-4 and TRBJ2-7, with 10 bases identical to TRBD1. V lost 7 bases to trimming and J lost 5 bases; unmatched junction nucleotides: 5. The CDR3 has 13 amino acids. This CDR3 reads CASTGDRGHEQYF. DNA for the CDR3: TGTGCCAGCACCGGGGACAGGGGACACGAGCAGTACTTC.

This clonotype was found a few times. The chain uses TRBV6-1 and TRBJ1-5, with a weak D call TRBD1 (6 bases). V lost 7 bases and J 4 bases, leaving 11 bases between the germline ends. Germline V gene sequence: CDR1 MNHNS, CDR2 SASEGT. There are 13 residues in the CDR3. CDR3 amino acids: CASTDRINQPQHF. The DNA for the CDR3 is TGTGCCAGCACTGACAGGATTAATCAGCCCCAGCATTTT.

This chain links TRBV7-9 with TRBJ2-1, with D maybe TRBD1 (5 bases). The CDR3 sequence is 15 residues long. V lost 2 bases to trimming and J lost 6 bases, with 14 bases between them. Germline V gene data show CDR1 as SEHNR and CDR2 as FQNEAQ (reference sequence). The CDR3 DNA reads TGTGCCAGCAGCTTACTGGACATTCAGGGCAATGAGCAGTTCTTC. Its translation: CASSLLDIQGNEQFF.

The chain has TRBV6-6 and TRBJ1-6; 11 nucleotides match TRBD1. V trimming: 2 bases; J trimming: 7 bases; junction bases outside the gene matches: 1. CDR1 and CDR2 (germline): MNHNY, SVGAGI (reference sequence). The CDR3 loop spans 15 amino acids. CDR3 loop: CASSYGTGGNSPLHF. The CDR3 region has the DNA TGTGCCAGCAGTTACGGGACAGGGGGGAATTCACCCCTCCACTTT.

The rearrangement links TRBV11-2 to TRBJ2-5, with 10 nucleotides matching TRBD1. The V segment lost 3 bases and the J segment 4 bases; nucleotides outside the gene matches: 2. From germline, CDR1 is SGHAT and CDR2 FQNNGV. The CDR3 is 14 residues long. CDR3 sequence reads: CASSFRTGGETQYF. The CDR3 bases are TGTGCCAGCAGCTTTCGGACAGGGGGAGAGACCCAGTACTTC.

The sample holds many counts of this clonotype. This chain links TRBV11-2 with TRBJ1-2; possibly TRBD1 for D (5 bases). The length of the CDR3 is 15 residues. Trimming stripped 6 bases from V and 3 bases from J, with 17 bases between. CDR1 SGHAT and CDR2 FQNNGV come from the germline V gene. CDR3 DNA: TGTGCCAGCAGTCACCTGACGGGGGAACACTATGGCTACACCTTC. Amino acids: CASSHLTGEHYGYTF.

V and J are TRBV29-1 and TRBJ2-7; TRBD2 matches 8 bases. Per the germline V gene, CDR1 is SQVTM and CDR2 is ANQGSEA. This CDR3 region has 14 residues. Trimming took 7 bases from V and 2 from J; bases not matched to a gene: 10. The DNA for the CDR3 is TGCAGCGCCGGGGGGGCAGGGGCCCCCTACGAGCAGTACTTC. This sequence encodes CSAGGAGAPYEQYF.

At least ten counts were recorded for this clonotype. The rearrangement uses TRBV7-2 and TRBJ2-7; tentatively, D is TRBD1 (6 bases). Germline V gene lookup returns CDR1 SGHTA and CDR2 FQGNSA. V was trimmed by 3 bases and J by 3 bases, leaving 15 bases between them. CDR3 length equals 15 residues. The CDR3 sequence: CASSLGAGVGYEQYF. As DNA, the CDR3 is TGTGCCAGCAGCTTGGGGGCAGGGGTGGGCTACGAGCAGTACTTC.

This chain links TRBV19 with TRBJ1-4, with TRBD1 matching over 8 bases. Germline CDR1 and CDR2: LNHDA and SQIVND (reference sequence). This CDR3 has 16 residues. Germline trimming cut 8 bases from V and 0 bases from J; bases unmatched to any gene: 8. The CDR3 sequence is CASGREQGATNEKLFF. The CDR3 nucleotides read TGTGCCAGTGGACGTGAACAGGGGGCAACTAATGAAAAACTGTTTTTT.

This clonotype was seen a handful of times. This rearrangement joins TRBV20-1 to TRBJ2-1; TRBD2 aligns across 13 bases. J was trimmed by 0 bases and V by 4 bases; bases with no gene match: 12. CDR1 is DFQATT and CDR2 is SNEGSKA in the germline V gene (reference sequence). There are 19 residues in the CDR3. CDR3 in amino acids: CSATPGLAGPKLSYNEQFF. In DNA form, the CDR3 reads TGCAGTGCTACCCCGGGACTAGCGGGGCCCAAGCTCTCCTACAATGAGCAGTTCTTC.

V and J are TRBV9 and TRBJ1-1; a weak D match, TRBD1 (6 bases). Germline V gene lookup returns CDR1 SGDLS and CDR2 YYNGEE. Trimming cost V 4 bases and J 0 bases, with 16 bases left between them. The CDR3 covers 16 residues. Here the CDR3 reads CASSRGGRPLNTEAFF. CDR3 DNA sequence: TGTGCCAGCAGCAGAGGGGGACGCCCTTTGAACACTGAAGCTTTCTTT.

This clonotype has a handful of counts. This chain links TRBV5-4 with TRBJ1-3; TRBD1 is a possible D gene (5 bases). Germline V gene data show CDR1 as SGHNT and CDR2 as YYREEE (reference sequence). The CDR3 covers 16 residues. V lost 0 bases and J lost 8, with 18 bases in between. The CDR3 sequence: CASSLDDRHSVDTIYF. DNA for the CDR3: TGTGCCAGCAGCTTGGACGACAGACATTCTGTAGACACCATATATTTT.

The chain has TRBV4-1 and TRBJ1-5; D ambiguous. V was trimmed by 4 bases and J by 7 bases, leaving 17 bases between them. The CDR3 contains 15 residues. The V gene's germline CDR1 is MGHRA and CDR2 YSYEKL. As DNA, the CDR3 is TGCGCCAGCAGCCGAGATTCCGGCTCCCAACAGCCCCAGCATTTT. The encoded protein is CASSRDSGSQQPQHF.

The chain is built from TRBV25-1 and TRBJ1-1; D is undetermined. The CDR3 is 14 amino acids. V lost 6 bases and J 0 bases, leaving 11 bases between the germline ends. CDR1 MGHDK and CDR2 SYGVNS come from the germline V gene. The CDR3 coding sequence is TGTGCCAGCAGGGGCAGCCAAATGAACACTGAAGCTTTCTTT. It is translated as CASRGSQMNTEAFF.

About this clonotype itself: Just one base apart from a much larger clone, this may be a read error. This sequence joins TRBV6-1 and TRBJ1-6; D is ambiguous. CDR3 length equals 14 residues. CDR1 and CDR2 from the germline V gene are MNHNS and SASEGT. V lost 7 bases and J lost 0, with 7 bases in between. Here the CDR3 DNA reads TGTGCCAGCATTGTGAGCTCCTATAATTCACCCCTCCACTTT. It specifies CASIVSSYNSPLHF.

This clonotype was seen more than once but under ten times. The chain carries TRBV6-2 or TRBV6-3 and TRBJ2-3; TRBD2 matches at 9 bases. The CDR3 runs 11 residues. J gave up 12 bases and V 4 bases, and 2 bases lay outside the gene matches. CDR1 is MNHEY, CDR2 SVGEGT, per germline. The CDR3 DNA reads as TGTGCCAGCAGTTCTAGCGGGAACCAGTATTTT. This translates into CASSSSGNQYF.